Below are 30 T cell receptor beta chains sequenced from a single sample in a study of blood T cell repertoires in COVID-19. The table came from immunoSEQ multiplex PCR; TCRdb's copy has only in-frame clones and leaves some out. The data hold some 170,000 clones, with approximately 93% observed a single time. Material: peripheral blood. These receptors were taken from a woman aged 55-75 years with COVID-19, enrolled during active disease.

This chain joins TRBV20-1 and TRBJ2-7; TRBD1 agrees at 12 bases. CDR1 DFQATT and CDR2 SNEGSKA come from the germline V gene (reference sequence). This CDR3 spans 15 amino acids. The J segment lost 4 bases and the V segment lost 3 bases, leaving 7 bases of the junction unmatched. CDR3 region: CSASSLGQGAYEQYF. The CDR3 nucleotides read TGCAGTGCTAGTAGCTTGGGACAGGGGGCTTACGAGCAGTACTTC.

The rearrangement uses TRBV10-3 and TRBJ2-3, with TRBD2 matching over 7 bases. The CDR3 contains 14 residues. Germline CDR1 ENHRY, CDR2 SYGVKD. V lost 8 bases and J lost 2; bases outside the gene matches: 7. CDR3 loop: CAIGGGINTDTQYF. In nucleotides, the CDR3 is TGTGCCATCGGGGGGGGGATAAACACAGATACGCAGTATTTT.

The genes are TRBV15 and TRBJ1-2; TRBD1 aligns across 8 bases. After removal of 3 bases from V and 3 bases from J, the junction contained 9 bases not matched to a gene. Germline lookup yields CDR1 LNHNV and CDR2 YYDKDF (reference sequence). The CDR3 length is 16 residues. This CDR3 reads CATSSRRQGRDYGYTF. The CDR3 DNA is TGTGCCACCAGCAGTAGGAGACAGGGGCGAGACTATGGCTACACCTTC.

The rearrangement joins TRBV21-1 to TRBJ1-2; TRBD1, the D gene given by the table, was not confirmed from the DNA. TRBV21-1 is a pseudogene locus. This CDR3 has 13 residues. The CDR3 region is CASSQGEDYGYTF. CDR3 DNA: TGTGCCAGCAGTCAGGGGGAGGACTATGGCTACACCTTC.

This chain joins TRBV5-4 and TRBJ2-1; 9 nucleotides line up with TRBD2. The CDR3 has 13 amino acids. Germline values: CDR1 SGHNT, CDR2 YYREEE (reference sequence). V trimming: 4 bases; J trimming: 10 bases; junction bases outside the gene matches: 6. CDR3 nucleotides: TGTGCCAGCAGCCAACCCGGGACTAGCGAGCAGTTCTTC. Its translation is CASSQPGTSEQFF.

The V call is TRBV7-9, the J call TRBJ1-2; 11 bases agree with TRBD1. CDR3 size: 19 residues. Germline trimming cut 5 bases from V and 5 bases from J; bases unmatched to any gene: 19. The V gene's germline CDR1 is SEHNR and CDR2 FQNEAQ (reference sequence). This CDR3 is CASSPTGWDRGSALYGYTF. In DNA, the CDR3 is TGTGCCAGCAGCCCTACCGGGTGGGACAGGGGGTCCGCACTTTATGGCTACACCTTC.

This clone has just one count. The CDR3 region has the DNA TGTGCCAGTAGTTGGGACAGGGAACAGCCCCAGCATTTT. This codes for CASSWDREQPQHF. J is TRBJ1-5 and V is TRBV19, with TRBD1 identical over 9 bases. V shed 5 bases, J shed 7 bases, and the junction held 3 bases outside the gene matches. The germline V gene encodes CDR1 LNHDA and CDR2 SQIVND (reference sequence). This CDR3 has 13 residues.

The V gene is TRBV5-5, the J gene TRBJ1-4; 7 positions agree with TRBD1. The V segment lost 0 bases and the J segment 2 bases; nucleotides outside the gene matches: 4. CDR1 and CDR2 (germline): SGHKS, YYEKEE (reference sequence). CDR3 length: 16 residues. CDR3 in amino acids: CASSLAPQGTNEKLFF. In DNA form, the CDR3 reads TGTGCCAGCAGCTTGGCTCCACAGGGGACTAATGAAAAACTGTTTTTT.

V is TRBV9 and J is TRBJ2-1, with unresolved D. V dropped 3 bases and J dropped 0 bases, with 13 bases sitting between them. CDR1 is SGDLS and CDR2 is YYNGEE in the germline V gene. This CDR3 region has 16 residues. As DNA, the CDR3 is TGTGCCAGCAGCGACTCCTTATATAGCTCCTACAATGAGCAGTTCTTC. Amino acids: CASSDSLYSSYNEQFF.

The chain recombines TRBV29-1 with TRBJ1-4; 7 bases match TRBD1. V lost 1 base and J lost 10; bases outside the gene matches: 12. Germline CDR1 is SQVTM and CDR2 is ANQGSEA. The CDR3 has 15 amino acids. The CDR3 sequence is CSVEGSAGGRGKLFF. In DNA, the CDR3 is TGCAGCGTTGAAGGTTCGGCAGGGGGAAGGGGAAAACTGTTTTTT.

This sequence joins TRBV7-2 and TRBJ2-5; no reliable D call. The germline V gene has CDR1 SGHTA and CDR2 FQGNSA. Trimming shortened V by 4 bases and J by 5 bases, and 11 bases separated the two germline ends. The CDR3 consists of 13 residues. CDR3 sequence: CASSYRPRETQYF. For the CDR3, the DNA is TGTGCCAGCAGCTACCGACCCAGGGAGACCCAGTACTTC. The whole variable domain, remainder taken from reference TRBV7-2 and TRBJ2-5, is GAGVSQSPSNKVTEKGKDVELRCDPISGHTALYWYRQSLGQGLEFLIYFQGNSAPDKSGLPSDRFSAERTGGSVSTLTIQRTQQEDSAVYLCASSYRPRETQYFGPGTRLLVL.

This chain uses TRBV12-5 with TRBJ2-1; TRBD2 aligns across 7 bases. V trimming: 1 base; J trimming: 0 bases; junction bases outside the gene matches: 3. The CDR3 has 16 amino acids. The germline gives CDR1 LGHNT, CDR2 FRNRAP. CDR3 region: CASGLDGGSSYNEQFF. The CDR3 coding sequence is TGTGCTAGTGGTTTGGACGGGGGGAGCTCCTACAATGAGCAGTTCTTC.

V usage is TRBV2 and J usage is TRBJ1-2; possible D gene TRBD1, 5 bases. With 4 bases removed from V and 4 bases from J, the gap between germline ends came to 7 bases. The CDR3 has 12 residues. Per germline, CDR1 SNHLY and CDR2 FYNNEI. CDR3 residues: CASSVQGYGYTF. The CDR3 DNA reads as TGTGCCAGCAGTGTCCAGGGCTATGGCTACACCTTC.

This chain uses TRBV6-9 with TRBJ1-4; TRBD1 is a possible D gene (6 bases). Trimming stripped 11 bases from V and 6 bases from J, with 19 bases between. Germline V gene data show CDR1 as MNHGY and CDR2 as SVAAGI. The CDR3 length is 14 residues. This chain's CDR3 is CALRITGFDEKLFF. CDR3 nucleotides: TGTGCCCTCCGCATCACAGGGTTTGATGAAAAACTGTTTTTT.

The chain carries TRBV12-3 or TRBV12-4 and TRBJ2-1; D is unresolved. The CDR3 runs to 10 residues. Trimming took 7 bases from V and 7 from J, leaving 5 bases between them. In DNA, the CDR3 is TGTGCCAGCACCAAAAATGAGCAGTTCTTC. Translating gives CASTKNEQFF.

V is TRBV7-3 and J is TRBJ1-2, with 9 bases lining up with TRBD1. CDR1 is SGHTA, CDR2 FQGTGA, per germline. The junction had 7 bases not matched to a gene; V was cut back by 5 bases and J by 3 bases. The CDR3 runs to 15 residues. The CDR3 region has the DNA TGTGCCAGCAGCGACCCGGGACAGGGCCACTATGGCTACACCTTC. Residues: CASSDPGQGHYGYTF.

V gene TRBV4-2 combines with J gene TRBJ2-3; TRBD1 might be the D (5 bases). Germline V gene data show CDR1 as LGHNA and CDR2 as YNFKEQ. The length of the CDR3 is 16 residues. Trimming cost V 1 base and J 2 bases, with 13 bases left between them. The CDR3, as DNA: TGTGCCAGCAGCCAAGCGCAGGGCCCCTACACAGATACGCAGTATTTT. It translates to CASSQAQGPYTDTQYF.

This CDR3 reads CASTVTGTNYGYTF. CDR3 nucleotide sequence: TGCGCCAGCACCGTGACAGGGACTAACTATGGCTACACCTTC. The chain carries TRBV5-1 and TRBJ1-2; 7 bases agree with TRBD1. This CDR3 region has 14 residues. Germline V CDR1 and CDR2: SGHRS, YFSETQ. V trimming: 6 bases; J trimming: 0 bases; junction bases outside the gene matches: 5. Variable domain in full (rest from reference TRBV5-1 and TRBJ1-2): KAGVTQTPRYLIKTRGQQVTLSCSPISGHRSVSWYQQTPGQGLQFLFEYFSETQRNKGNFPGRFSGRQFSNSRSEMNVSTLELGDSALYLCASTVTGTNYGYTFGSGTRLTVV.

V is TRBV7-2 and J is TRBJ1-2; D perhaps matches TRBD1 (5 bases). From germline, CDR1 is SGHTA and CDR2 FQGNSA. Trimming stripped 6 bases from V and 7 bases from J, with 12 bases between. The CDR3 loop spans 12 amino acids. The CDR3 DNA sequence: TGTGCCAGCAGGAACCAGGGTAGTGGCTACACCTTC. Translated: CASRNQGSGYTF.

The chain uses TRBV29-1 and TRBJ1-3, with 7 positions matching TRBD1. CDR3 length: 14 residues. Germline lookup yields CDR1 SQVTM and CDR2 ANQGSEA. The V and J ends lost 6 bases and 2 bases, in that order; junction bases with no gene match: 7. The CDR3 DNA sequence: TGCAGCGTCATGGACAGGTTAGCTGGAAACACCATATATTTT. Translating gives CSVMDRLAGNTIYF.

V usage is TRBV9 and J usage is TRBJ1-4, with 7 bases that match TRBD1. The V gene end was trimmed by 1 base and the J gene end by 5 bases; junction bases not matched to a gene: 5. This CDR3 is 15 amino acids long. Germline CDR1 SGDLS, CDR2 YYNGEE. The CDR3 loop is CASSVTGTENEKLFF. The CDR3 bases are TGTGCCAGCAGCGTAACTGGGACAGAGAATGAAAAACTGTTTTTT. The full variable domain, its missing parts supplied by reference TRBV9 and TRBJ1-4, is DSGVTQTPKHLITATGQRVTLRCSPRSGDLSVYWYQQSLDQGLQFLIQYYNGEERAKGNILERFSAQQFPDLHSELNLSSLELGDSALYFCASSVTGTENEKLFFGSGTQLSVL.

The V call is TRBV25-1, the J call TRBJ1-2; D might be TRBD1 (6 bases). The CDR3 length is 14 residues. V gave up 6 bases and J gave up 4 bases, with 15 bases separating them. CDR1 is MGHDK, CDR2 SYGVNS, per germline. The CDR3 coding sequence is TGTGCCAGCAGCTCCCGGACAGAATCCTATGGCTACACCTTC. Translated, it gives CASSSRTESYGYTF.

The chain recombines TRBV3-1 (or the pseudogene TRBV3-2) with TRBJ1-1, with 10 nucleotides matching TRBD1. The trim removed 2 bases at V and 5 bases at J, leaving 8 bases unmatched. Germline CDR1 is LGHDT and CDR2 is YNNKEL (reference sequence). The CDR3 totals 16 residues. CDR3 protein: CASSQIFGTGVTEAFF. For the CDR3, the DNA is TGTGCCAGCAGCCAAATTTTCGGGACAGGGGTTACTGAAGCTTTCTTT.

This chain joins TRBV27 and TRBJ2-1; 8 nucleotides agree with TRBD2. Per the germline V gene, CDR1 is MNHEY and CDR2 is SMNVEV (reference sequence). The V and J ends lost 5 bases and 2 bases, in that order; junction bases with no gene match: 5. The CDR3 length is 15 residues. The CDR3, as DNA: TGTGCCAGCAGTATGCTAGCGGGTCCCTACAATGAGCAGTTCTTC. This gives the protein CASSMLAGPYNEQFF.

V is TRBV27 and J is TRBJ2-7; D unresolved. The germline V gene has CDR1 MNHEY and CDR2 SMNVEV (reference sequence). The CDR3 covers 15 residues. V was trimmed by 6 bases and J by 3 bases, leaving 18 bases between them. The CDR3 coding sequence is TGTGCCAGCAGAGGAGTGGCGAGAGGCGGCTACGAGCAGTACTTC. It specifies CASRGVARGGYEQYF.

The genes are TRBV2 and TRBJ2-5, with TRBD1 identical over 7 bases. The CDR3 runs 12 residues. Germline-derived CDR1 and CDR2 are SNHLY and FYNNEI. Trimming at V came to 9 bases and at J to 4 bases, leaving 5 bases not matched to a gene. The CDR3 region has the DNA TGTGCCAGTAGGAACAGGGGAGAGACCCAGTACTTC. It translates to CASRNRGETQYF.

Only a few counts were recorded for this clone. V and J are TRBV3-1 (or the pseudogene TRBV3-2) and TRBJ1-2; no clear D. The CDR3 totals 12 residues. Germline CDR1 reads LGHDT; CDR2 reads YNNKEL (reference sequence). Trimming took 1 base from V and 3 from J, leaving 3 bases between them. This chain's CDR3 is CASSQAHYGYTF. DNA for the CDR3: TGTGCCAGCAGCCAAGCTCACTATGGCTACACCTTC.

The chain joins TRBV2 to TRBJ1-5; D gene unclear. Deletions cut 3 bases from V and 2 bases from J, with 5 bases between. Germline CDR1 reads SNHLY; CDR2 reads FYNNEI. CDR3 length: 13 amino acids. The CDR3 region has the DNA TGTGCCAGCAGTGACGTAGGCAATCAGCCCCAGCATTTT. Translation gives CASSDVGNQPQHF.

This chain uses TRBV7-8 with TRBJ1-1; D call uncertain. The V gene's germline CDR1 is SGHVS and CDR2 FQNEAQ. This CDR3 is 12 amino acids long. The germline V and J ends were trimmed by 5 bases and 5 bases, with 9 bases remaining between them. The CDR3 DNA follows: TGTGCCAGCAGCGCGGGATTAACTGAAGCTTTCTTT. This sequence encodes CASSAGLTEAFF.

The chain has TRBV5-5 and TRBJ2-7; 7 nucleotides line up with TRBD1. Germline V lookup: CDR1 SGHKS, CDR2 YYEKEE (reference sequence). J gave up 3 bases and V 0 bases, and 9 bases lay outside the gene matches. This CDR3 contains 16 residues. The DNA of the CDR3 is TGTGCCAGCAGCTTGGCCGAGACAGGGAGAGGCTACGAGCAGTACTTC. It codes for CASSLAETGRGYEQYF.